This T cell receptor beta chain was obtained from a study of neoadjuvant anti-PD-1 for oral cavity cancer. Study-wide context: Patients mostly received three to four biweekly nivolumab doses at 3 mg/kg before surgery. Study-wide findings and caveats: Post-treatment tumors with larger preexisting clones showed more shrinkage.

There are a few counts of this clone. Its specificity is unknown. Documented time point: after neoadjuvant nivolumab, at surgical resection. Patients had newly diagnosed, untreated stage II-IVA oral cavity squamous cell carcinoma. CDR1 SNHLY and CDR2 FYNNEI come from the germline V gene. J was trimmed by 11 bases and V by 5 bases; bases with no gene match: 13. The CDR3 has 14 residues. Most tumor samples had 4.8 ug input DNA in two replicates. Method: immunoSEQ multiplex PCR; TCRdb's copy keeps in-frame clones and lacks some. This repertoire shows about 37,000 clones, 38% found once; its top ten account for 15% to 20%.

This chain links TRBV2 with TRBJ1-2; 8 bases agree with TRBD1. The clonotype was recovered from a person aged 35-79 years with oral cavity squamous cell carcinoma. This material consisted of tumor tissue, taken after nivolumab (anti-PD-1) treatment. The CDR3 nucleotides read TGTGCCAGCAGTCGACTCATCACGGACAGGGTTTACACCTTC. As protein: CASSRLITDRVYTF.